This T cell receptor beta chain was retrieved from a study of long-term antiretroviral therapy in people with HIV. Findings and caveats of the study: Blood was collected between the mid-2000s and the late 2010s, possibly under older ART regimens. Unavailable data included ART adherence, viral resistance and therapy changes (switches in treatment). ART-treated samples gained diversity yet remained below transplant donor controls.

Assay version v3.0 of immunoSEQ was used, and it was run at survey level. TCRdb's copy holds only in-frame clones and misses some; the assay was immunoSEQ multiplex PCR. Seen here are around 9,700 clones, over 70% observed once, and the top ten hold around 20%. This CDR3 comprises 17 residues. Trimming removed 1 base at V and 1 base at J, with 12 bases between. Germline loops: CDR1 SGHDT, CDR2 YYEEEE. In regard to this clone: As yet, its antigen is unknown.

The chain combines TRBV5-6 with TRBJ1-6; TRBD1 is a possible D gene (5 bases). The TCR comes from a man aged 40-49 years with HIV. Sequenced material: unsorted PBMCs, taken 1.8 years before starting antiretroviral therapy. The CDR3 coding sequence is TGTGCCAGCAGCTTGAGAGGGGCAGGGTCCTATAATTCACCCCTCCACTTT. Translated, it gives CASSLRGAGSYNSPLHF.